This T cell receptor beta chain was recovered during a study of T cells in Graves' hyperthyroidism and ophthalmopathy. Study at large: Prior to any treatment, at the point of initial diagnosis, peripheral blood was collected.

Researchers took RNA transcripts and amplified the TCR beta CDR3 regions from them. During a first-round RT-PCR of the TCR CDR3, the HTBI primer set was used. In TCRdb, the multiplex PCR reads were re-called with MiXCR into one record per CDR3 protein. Of hundreds of thousands of distinct CDR3 sequences in the sample, over 15% were seen once. The PBMCs had their origin in 7.5 to 10 ml of fresh peripheral blood. V trimming: 4 bases; J trimming: 1 base; junction bases outside the gene matches: 7. The germline V gene has CDR1 SGHNT and CDR2 YENEEA. The CDR3 consists of 16 residues. This clonotype was seen repeatedly, ten times or more.

This TCR derives from a woman aged 45-59 years with Graves' hyperthyroidism that later progressed to Graves' ophthalmopathy. The specimen was blood. The chain couples TRBV11-3 to TRBJ2-3, with TRBD1 matching 8 bases. This chain's CDR3 is CASSSSSGQGTDTQYF. The CDR3, as DNA: TGTGCCAGCAGCTCAAGTTCGGGACAGGGCACAGATACGCAGTATTTT. Filled out from reference TRBV11-3 and TRBJ2-3, the complete variable domain reads EAGVVQSPRYKIIEKKQPVAFWCNPISGHNTLYWYLQNLGQGPELLIRYENEEAVDDSQLPKDRFSAERLKGVDSTLKIQPAELGDSAVYLCASSSSSGQGTDTQYFGPGTRLTVL.